This TCR beta chain emerged from a study of T-cell reconstitution after alpha-beta-depleted transplantation in children. Unique molecular identifiers were incorporated when the TCRbeta library was constructed. A single record per CDR3 protein comes from TCRdb applying MiXCR to the PCR reads. The sample holds nearly 250,000 distinct CDR3 sequences, 6.5% to 9% seen once. This clonotype was observed at least ten times. What it binds is unknown. Study findings and constraints: From surviving recipient T cells and thymic progenitors came the high day-60 TCRbeta diversity observed in some patients.

Here the sequenced sample was PBMCs, mostly from graft donor cells, taken 180 days after TCRalphabeta/CD19-depleted stem cell transplant. The receptor's source is a male patient younger than 18 who had a stem cell transplant for acute lymphoblastic leukemia, so the T cells may come from the graft donor.

CDR3 sequence: CASSQRQGRITGELFF. The CDR3, as DNA: TGTGCCAGCAGCCAGAGACAGGGGCGTATCACCGGGGAGCTGTTTTTT. The gene calls are TRBV3-1 and TRBJ2-2; 8 nucleotides line up with TRBD1. CDR3 length: 16 amino acids. Germline V lookup: CDR1 LGHDT, CDR2 YNNKEL (reference sequence). With 3 bases clipped from V and 4 bases from J, the junction kept 7 bases outside the gene matches.